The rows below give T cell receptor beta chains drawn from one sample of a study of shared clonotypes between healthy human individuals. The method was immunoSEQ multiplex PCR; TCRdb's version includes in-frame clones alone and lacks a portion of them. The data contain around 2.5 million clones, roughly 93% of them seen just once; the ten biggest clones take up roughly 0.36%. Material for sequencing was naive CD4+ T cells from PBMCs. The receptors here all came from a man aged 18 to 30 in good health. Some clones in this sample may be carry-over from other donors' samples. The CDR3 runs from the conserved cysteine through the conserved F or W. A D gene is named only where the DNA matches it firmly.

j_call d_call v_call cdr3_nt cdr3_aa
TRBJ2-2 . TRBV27 TGTGCCAGCAGTTTATTTCCCCCCCGAGCGGCCGGGGAGCTGTTTTTT CASSLFPPRAAGELFF
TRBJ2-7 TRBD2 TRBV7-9 TGTGCCAGCAGCCTACGGACTAGCGGGCTCCCCTACGAGCAGTACTTC CASSLRTSGLPYEQYF
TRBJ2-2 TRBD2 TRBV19 TGTGCCAGTAGTTTTAGCGGGAGGGGCACCGGGGAGCTGTTTTTT CASSFSGRGTGELFF
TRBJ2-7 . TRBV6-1 TGTGCCAGCATGGCCCCAGGGGGGTACGAGCAGTACTTC CASMAPGGYEQYF
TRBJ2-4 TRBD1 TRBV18 TGTGCCAGCTCACGGGACAGGGGGAGCATTCAGTACTTC CASSRDRGSIQYF
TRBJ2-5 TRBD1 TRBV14 TGTGCCAGCAGCCCGCTGTGGACAGGGTCTCAAGAGACCCAGTACTTC CASSPLWTGSQETQYF
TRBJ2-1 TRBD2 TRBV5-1 TGCGCCAGCAGCTTGGCCGGGGAGGGACAGTTCTTC CASSLAGEGQFF
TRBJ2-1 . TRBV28 TGTGCCAGCAGTTTTTTCCCCGGGACTGTGCAATACAATGAGCAGTTCTTC CASSFFPGTVQYNEQFF
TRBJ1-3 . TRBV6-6 TGTGCCAGCAGGTCAGACAGGTACCCAAAGGACACCATATATTTT CASRSDRYPKDTIYF
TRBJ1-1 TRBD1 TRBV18 TGTGCCAGCTCACCTTTCGGGACAGGGAACACTGAAGCTTTCTTT CASSPFGTGNTEAFF